The table lists the clone carrying this T cell receptor (beta chain) with many counts. The sample is drawn from a study of T cells in Graves' hyperthyroidism and ophthalmopathy. Background on the study: Staff took peripheral blood when the initial diagnosis was made, before any treatment began.

Ophthalmopathy in the patients scored at least 3 on Clinical Activity Score and at least 4 on NOSPECS grade, lasting under 3 months. PBMCs were collected from a roughly 9.7 ml volume of fresh peripheral blood. The germline V gene encodes CDR1 SGHRS and CDR2 YFSETQ. The trim removed 0 bases at V and 4 bases at J, leaving 5 bases unmatched. There are 15 residues in the CDR3. RNA transcripts yielded amplified TCR beta CDR3 regions. A first-round RT-PCR of the TCR CDR3 used the HTBI primer set. From the multiplex PCR reads, TCRdb called clonotypes with MiXCR, one entry per CDR3 protein. The repertoire holds around 360,000 distinct CDR3 sequences, with roughly 15% as singletons.

This chain connects TRBV5-1 to TRBJ1-1; 8 positions match TRBD1. The sequenced material came from blood. This TCR came from a woman aged 55 to 70 with Graves' ophthalmopathy. The CDR3, as DNA: TGCGCCAGCAGCTTGGGTCTCAGGGGGCCCACTGAAGCTTTCTTT. Translating it yields CASSLGLRGPTEAFF.